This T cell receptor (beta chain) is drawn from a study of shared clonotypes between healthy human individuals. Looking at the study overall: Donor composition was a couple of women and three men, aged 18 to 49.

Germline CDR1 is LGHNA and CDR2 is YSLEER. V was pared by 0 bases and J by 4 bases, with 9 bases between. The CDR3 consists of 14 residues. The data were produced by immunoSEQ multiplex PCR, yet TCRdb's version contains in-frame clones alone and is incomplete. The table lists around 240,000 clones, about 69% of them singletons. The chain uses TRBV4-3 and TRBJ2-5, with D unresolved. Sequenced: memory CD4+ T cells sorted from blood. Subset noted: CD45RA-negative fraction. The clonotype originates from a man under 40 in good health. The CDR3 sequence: CASSQEASRETQYF. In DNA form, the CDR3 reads TGCGCCAGCAGCCAAGAAGCTTCCCGAGAGACCCAGTACTTC.